This is a list of T cell receptor beta chains from one sample in a study of T cells in Graves' hyperthyroidism and ophthalmopathy. TCRdb re-derived calls from the multiplex PCR reads in MiXCR, one entry per CDR3 protein. The data show fewer than 600,000 distinct CDR3 sequences, with about 15% seen just once and more than 11% held by the top ten. The sample consisted of blood. The receptors stem from a woman in her 40s with Graves' hyperthyroidism. The CDR3 runs from the conserved cysteine through the conserved F or W. Each record gives: J gene, V gene, clone size, CDR3 protein. Clone size is given for some rows only: seen once, a few or many times, or a class if the clone is expanded.

TRBJ1-5 | TRBV28 | many | CASSLMGTGSQPQHF
TRBJ2-7 | TRBV11-2 | many | CASSLVGLAGPYEQYF
TRBJ2-5 | TRBV3-1 | many | CASKSGRGLETQYF
TRBJ2-1 | TRBV7-8 | many | CASSLDPAASYNEQFF
TRBJ2-7 | TRBV6-1 | . | CASSEQVAYEQYF
TRBJ1-3 | TRBV5-1 | few | CASSLEVLTGGIGNTIYF
TRBJ1-3 | TRBV11-2 | many | CASSLEGMSSGNTIYF
TRBJ2-3 | TRBV7-2 | many | CASSFLAGGQDTQYF
TRBJ2-2 | TRBV5-1 | many | CASSVSTGELFF
TRBJ2-7 | TRBV5-8 | few | CASSSGDSGSYEQYF
TRBJ2-3 | TRBV28 | many | CASSPPVREGADTQYF
TRBJ2-3 | TRBV6-1 | few | CASSSRTSGEKDTQYF
TRBJ2-3 | TRBV7-9 | . | CASSLGQGYSDTQYF
TRBJ2-3 | TRBV28 | many | CASSQTGGADTQYF
TRBJ2-7 | TRBV7-9 | . | CASSPTSGSDYEQYF
TRBJ2-2 | TRBV7-3 | . | CASSSGLAGVGTGELFF
TRBJ2-7 | TRBV12-3/TRBV12-4 | many | CASSLGLAGLQVEQYF
TRBJ2-2 | TRBV5-1 | . | CASRPGEIETGELFF
TRBJ1-1 | TRBV28 | many | CASGLPQAANTEAFF
TRBJ2-1 | TRBV28 | many | CASSSAGAGGSYNEQFF
TRBJ2-1 | TRBV10-3 | few | CAIGLTGGNNEQFF
TRBJ1-2 | TRBV28 | many | CASYPQGADYGYTF
TRBJ1-1 | TRBV29-1 | many | CSVNWGNTEAFF
TRBJ2-5 | TRBV6-1 | many | CASSRRIQETQYF
TRBJ2-5 | TRBV27 | few | CANSNLLAGVETQYF
TRBJ1-4 | TRBV12-3/TRBV12-4 | many | CASRPPSGTVGEKLFF
TRBJ1-4 | TRBV7-2 | . | CASSQKGEREKLFF
TRBJ1-6 | TRBV5-1 | . | CASSSAVGGSPLHF
TRBJ2-7 | TRBV3-1 | many | CASSQNPGRAHEQYF
TRBJ2-7 | TRBV6-1 | many | CASSKLLGHQEQYF
TRBJ2-7 | TRBV20-1 | . | CSARDHIEGGEQYF
TRBJ2-4 | TRBV5-1 | . | CASSDPGKETDIQYF